This entry concerns a single TCR beta chain. Its antigen remains unidentified. The source of the sample is a study of graft-versus-host responses after intestinal transplantation. Study summary: All recipients got anti-thymocyte globulin induction, then tacrolimus and steroids for approximately 3 years.

Study-level points and caveats: Peak GvH clone levels in circulation were associated with early post-transplant HvG declines.

The protocol was immunoSEQ multiplex PCR, while the TCRdb copy is restricted to in-frame clones and leaves out a portion. Here the sample spans roughly 100,000 clones, 93% being singletons. The CDR3 has 15 amino acids. Trimming removed 1 base at V and 0 bases at J, with 7 bases between. Germline assignment: CDR1 PRHDT and CDR2 FYEKMQ (reference sequence). The chain couples TRBV13 to TRBJ1-3; D unresolved. This TCR came from a human donor who received an intestinal transplant. The sequences come from unstimulated CD8+ T cells sorted from spleen or lymph node cells, collected before intestinal transplant. CDR3: CASSLEGHSGNTIYF. CDR3 DNA sequence: TGTGCCAGCAGCTTAGAGGGTCACTCTGGAAACACCATATATTTT.